These 7 T cell receptor beta chains share one sample of origin, sequenced in a study of somatic mutations in cytotoxic T cells in rheumatoid arthritis. Sequencing used immunoSEQ multiplex PCR; TCRdb keeps in-frame clones, though not all of them. This sample has around 20,000 clones, with roughly four fifths found just once. Sequencing was done on a sample of CD8+ T cells sorted from blood. All receptors come from an adult with rheumatoid arthritis.

The chain has TRBV19 and TRBJ2-7; D remains unclear. V lost 5 bases to trimming and J lost 5 bases, with 13 bases between them. The CDR3 covers 13 residues. In germline, CDR1 is LNHDA, CDR2 SQIVND (reference sequence). CDR3 DNA sequence: TGTGCCAGTAGTGTCGGCATTGGGAACGAGCAGTACTTC. Residues: CASSVGIGNEQYF.

For this clone: Other DNA sequences in this sample translate to the same CDR3. The chain links TRBV15 to TRBJ1-2; D possibly corresponds to TRBD1 (5 bases). Germline lookup yields CDR1 LNHNV and CDR2 YYDKDF (reference sequence). V was shortened by 0 bases and J by 3 bases, with 8 bases between the two germline ends. The CDR3 has 14 residues. CDR3 nucleotide sequence: TGTGCCACCAGCAGAGACAGGGAGTACTATGGCTACACCTTC. Its translation is CATSRDREYYGYTF. The variable domain in full, with the rest retrieved from reference TRBV15 and TRBJ1-2, is DAMVIQNPRYQVTQFGKPVTLSCSQTLNHNVMYWYQQKSSQAPKLLFHYYDKDFNNEADTPDNFQSRRPNTSFCFLDIRSPGLGDTAMYLCATSRDREYYGYTFGSGTRLTVV.

The chain links TRBV4-3 to TRBJ2-7; D might be TRBD1 (5 bases). V was pared by 4 bases and J by 5 bases, with 15 bases between. Looked up from germline, CDR1 is LGHNA and CDR2 is YSLEER. This CDR3 is built from 14 residues. CDR3 bases: TGCGCCAGCAGCCGGTCGACAGACTGGGACGAGCAGTACTTC. It yields the protein CASSRSTDWDEQYF.

The CDR3 is CASSQDQPAEQYF. DNA for the CDR3: TGCGCCAGCAGCCAAGATCAGCCGGCCGAGCAGTACTTC. The chain is built from TRBV4-1 and TRBJ2-7, with D uncertain. Germline V lookup: CDR1 MGHRA, CDR2 YSYEKL. V dropped 0 bases and J dropped 6 bases, with 9 bases sitting between them. The CDR3 covers 13 residues.

This chain joins TRBV5-1 and TRBJ2-5; the D is unclear. The J call may be faulty, since TRBJ2-7 better matches the DNA end. Germline V gene data show CDR1 as SGHRS and CDR2 as YFSETQ. There are 13 residues in the CDR3. CDR3 DNA: TGCGCCAGCAGCTCCGATCAGACCTACGAGCAGTACTTC. This translates into CASSSDQTYEQYF.

The chain combines TRBV7-9 with TRBJ2-3; TRBD1 might be the D (5 bases). This CDR3 is built from 14 residues. Germline CDR1 SEHNR, CDR2 FQNEAQ (reference sequence). V dropped 0 bases and J dropped 3 bases, with 7 bases sitting between them. The CDR3 loop is CASSLAKGTDTQYF. For the CDR3, the DNA is TGTGCCAGCAGCTTAGCGAAGGGGACAGATACGCAGTATTTT.

This chain links TRBV5-4 with TRBJ2-5; D possibly uses TRBD1 or TRBD2 (5 bases each). The CDR3 totals 14 residues. Germline assignment: CDR1 SGHNT and CDR2 YYREEE (reference sequence). V was clipped by 4 bases and J by 3 bases, with 13 bases between them. The CDR3 coding sequence is TGTGCCAGCAGCCTACGGGACGGAAAAGAGACCCAGTACTTC. This gives the protein CASSLRDGKETQYF.